The T cell receptor (beta chain) described here comes from a study of blood T cell repertoires in COVID-19. Study as a whole: Two negative PCRs, clearance, or symptom resolution characterized the recovered Cohort 3 donors. Sites across the United States, Italy and Spain contributed samples from acute and convalescent COVID-19.

The CDR3 is made up of 16 amino acids. In germline, CDR1 is DFQATT, CDR2 SNEGSKA (reference sequence). V trimming: 5 bases; J trimming: 4 bases; junction bases outside the gene matches: 12. The table came from immunoSEQ multiplex PCR; TCRdb's copy has only in-frame clones and leaves some out. The table records over 200,000 clones, about nine tenths of them present only once. The source of this sequence is a woman in her fifties or sixties in a cohort exposed to, infected with or recovered from COVID-19 (not recorded which). The V and J genes are TRBV20-1 and TRBJ2-2; 8 bases line up with TRBD2. The sequenced sample was PBMCs or T cells enriched from blood (not recorded which). CDR3: CSARDPRGGGTGELFF. CDR3 coding DNA: TGCAGTGCTCGTGACCCCCGGGGGGGAGGCACCGGGGAGCTGTTTTTT.